This TCR beta chain was captured in a study of blood T cells in healthy people across ages. The use of a sample-barcoded 5' primer and a J-beta primer mix characterized a second PCR of about 7 to 12 cycles. Each CDR3 protein gets one entry after TCRdb re-called the 5' RACE reads with MiXCR. The data hold approximately 780,000 distinct CDR3 sequences, with approximately 24% observed a single time. Healthy Caucasian individuals from Russia aged roughly 6 to 90 were enrolled as donors. V lost 3 bases, J lost 2 bases, and 3 bases stayed unmatched. Germline values: CDR1 SGHRS, CDR2 YFSETQ. There are 16 residues in the CDR3. The same specimen was also included in a second study, on T cells of mothers and their children.

This sequence was found in a boy younger than 18 in good health. The V call is TRBV5-1, the J call TRBJ2-5; 14 bases align to TRBD2. Sequenced input: blood. CDR3 in DNA: TGCGCCAGCAGCTGGGGGACTAGCGGGAGACAAGAGACCCAGTACTTC. It encodes CASSWGTSGRQETQYF.